Sequencing of this T cell receptor beta chain was carried out in a study of blood T cell repertoires in COVID-19. About the study: From the United States, Italy and Spain came samples of acute and convalescent COVID-19. The analysed material was cDNA or gDNA that came from T cells, B-cell-depleted T cells, or PBMCs.

J was trimmed by 3 bases and V by 6 bases; bases with no gene match: 3. Germline CDR1 reads SEHNR; CDR2 reads FQNEAQ (reference sequence). The CDR3 contains 14 residues. In the authors' methods: Estimation of nucleated cell counts relied on the amplification of reference gene primers. The repertoire was sequenced with immunoSEQ multiplex PCR; TCRdb's copy has only in-frame clones and lacks some. That table is the source of V, J and clone size, and D and trimming were worked out from the DNA. In the table there are fewer than 300,000 clones, approximately 80% of which are singletons. The receptor was isolated from an older woman with active or convalescent COVID-19. The chain links TRBV7-9 to TRBJ1-2; 11 bases fit TRBD1. Sequencing used peripheral blood. The CDR3: CASRWGQGDYGYTF. CDR3 sequence (DNA): TGTGCCAGCAGATGGGGACAGGGGGACTATGGCTACACCTTC.